The T cell receptor (beta chain) under discussion was sequenced for a study of PD-1 blockade in classical Hodgkin lymphoma. About this clone itself: Its cognate antigen is unknown.

Whole-study findings and limits: Relapsed/refractory patients reportedly had lower baseline diversity than newly diagnosed patients. The authors excluded patients who started nivolumab under 1 year after ASCT. Only CD4+ TCR diversity, not CD8+, had risen significantly by C4D1. The repertoire differences lack a defined cause, possibly disease activity or prior therapy.

TCRdb's copy holds only in-frame clones and misses some; the assay was immunoSEQ multiplex PCR. The sample records 50,000 to 75,000 clones, approximately 90% being singletons. Relapse after autologous stem cell transplantation occurred in every patient, and brentuximab vedotin exposure varied. Trimming removed 5 bases at V and 1 base at J, with 5 bases between. The CDR3 covers 12 residues. Germline CDR1 SEHNR, CDR2 FQNEAQ (reference sequence). Sequenced material: peripheral blood mononuclear cells (PBMCs), taken at baseline. The genes are TRBV7-9 and TRBJ1-1, with D unclear. The sequence was collected from a human donor with classical Hodgkin lymphoma. DNA for the CDR3: TGTGCCAGCAGCCAAACGAACACTGAAGCTTTCTTT. Protein sequence: CASSQTNTEAFF.